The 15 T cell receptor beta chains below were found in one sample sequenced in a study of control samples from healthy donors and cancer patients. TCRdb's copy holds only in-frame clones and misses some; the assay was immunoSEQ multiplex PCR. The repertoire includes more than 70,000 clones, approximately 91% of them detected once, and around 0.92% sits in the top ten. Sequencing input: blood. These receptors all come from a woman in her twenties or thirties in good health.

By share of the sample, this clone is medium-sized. Written as DNA, the CDR3 is TGTGCCAGCAGCCAGACAGGGACTGCCAATCAGCCCCAGCATTTT. Translated: CASSQTGTANQPQHF. This chain links TRBV7-9 with TRBJ1-5; 7 bases map to TRBD1. Germline CDR1 reads SEHNR; CDR2 reads FQNEAQ (reference sequence). The CDR3 totals 15 residues. The trim removed 5 bases at V and 3 bases at J, leaving 7 bases unmatched. Supplemented by reference TRBV7-9 and TRBJ1-5, the full variable domain reads DTGVSQNPRHKITKRGQNVTFRCDPISEHNRLYWYRQTLGQGPEFLTYFQNEAQLEKSRLLSDRFSAERPKGSFSTLEIQRTEQGDSAMYLCASSQTGTANQPQHFGDGTRLSIL.

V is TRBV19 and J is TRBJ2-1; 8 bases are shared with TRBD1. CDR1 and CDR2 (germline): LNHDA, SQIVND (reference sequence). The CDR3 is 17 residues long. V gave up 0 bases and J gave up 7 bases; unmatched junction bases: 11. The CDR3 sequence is CASSIEPRTGISNEQFF. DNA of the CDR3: TGTGCCAGTAGTATAGAACCCCGGACAGGGATTTCGAATGAGCAGTTCTTC. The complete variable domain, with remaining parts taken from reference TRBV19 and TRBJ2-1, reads DGGITQSPKYLFRKEGQNVTLSCEQNLNHDAMYWYRQDPGQGLRLIYYSQIVNDFQKGDIAEGYSVSREKKESFPLTVTSAQKNPTAFYLCASSIEPRTGISNEQFFGPGTRLTVL.

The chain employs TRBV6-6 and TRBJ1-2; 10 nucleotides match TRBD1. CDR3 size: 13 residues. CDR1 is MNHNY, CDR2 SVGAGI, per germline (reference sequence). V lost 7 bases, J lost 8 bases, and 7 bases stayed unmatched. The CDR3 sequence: CASTGTGVAGYTF. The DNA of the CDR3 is TGTGCCAGCACCGGGACAGGGGTGGCCGGCTACACCTTC.

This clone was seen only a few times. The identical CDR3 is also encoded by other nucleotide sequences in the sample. The CDR3 reads CASSPDSNQPQHF. CDR3 in DNA: TGTGCCAGCAGTCCCGACAGCAATCAGCCCCAGCATTTT. This rearrangement joins TRBV28 to TRBJ1-5, with D unresolved. V was clipped by 5 bases and J by 1 base, with 6 bases between them. Per germline, CDR1 MDHEN and CDR2 SYDVKM. CDR3 length: 13 residues.

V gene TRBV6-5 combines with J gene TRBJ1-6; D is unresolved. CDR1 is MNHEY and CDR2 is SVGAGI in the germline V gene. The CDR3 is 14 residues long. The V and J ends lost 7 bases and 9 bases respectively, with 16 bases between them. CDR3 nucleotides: TGTGCCAGCACCTCCGTCCAGTTTGGTTCACCCCTCCACTTT. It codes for CASTSVQFGSPLHF.

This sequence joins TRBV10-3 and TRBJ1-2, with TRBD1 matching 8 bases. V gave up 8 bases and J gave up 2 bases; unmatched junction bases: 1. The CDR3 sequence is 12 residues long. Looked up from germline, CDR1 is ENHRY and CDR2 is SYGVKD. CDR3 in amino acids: CAIGTGNYGYTF. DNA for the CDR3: TGTGCCATCGGGACAGGCAACTATGGCTACACCTTC.

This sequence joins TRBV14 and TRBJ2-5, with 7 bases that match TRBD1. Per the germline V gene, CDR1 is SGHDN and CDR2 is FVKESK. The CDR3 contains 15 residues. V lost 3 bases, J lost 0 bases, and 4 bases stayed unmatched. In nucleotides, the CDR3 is TGTGCCAGCAGCCAGATAGGGACAGACCAAGAGACCCAGTACTTC. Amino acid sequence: CASSQIGTDQETQYF. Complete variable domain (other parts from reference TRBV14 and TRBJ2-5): EAGVTQFPSHSVIEKGQTVTLRCDPISGHDNLYWYRRVMGKEIKFLLHFVKESKQDESGMPNNRFLAERTGGTYSTLKVQPAELEDSGVYFCASSQIGTDQETQYFGPGTRLLVL.

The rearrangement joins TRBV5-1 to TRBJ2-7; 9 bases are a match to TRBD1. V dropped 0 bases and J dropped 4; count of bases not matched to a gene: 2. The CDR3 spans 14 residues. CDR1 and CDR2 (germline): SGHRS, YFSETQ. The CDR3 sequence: CASSLEQGAYEQYF. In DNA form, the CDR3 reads TGCGCCAGCAGCTTGGAACAGGGGGCATACGAGCAGTACTTC.

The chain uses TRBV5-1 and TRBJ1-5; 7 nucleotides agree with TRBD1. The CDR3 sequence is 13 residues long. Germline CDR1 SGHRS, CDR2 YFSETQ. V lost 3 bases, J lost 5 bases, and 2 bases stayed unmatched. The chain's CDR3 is CASSSTGDQPQHF. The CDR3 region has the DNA TGCGCCAGCAGCTCAACAGGGGATCAGCCCCAGCATTTT. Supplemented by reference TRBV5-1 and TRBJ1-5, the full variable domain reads KAGVTQTPRYLIKTRGQQVTLSCSPISGHRSVSWYQQTPGQGLQFLFEYFSETQRNKGNFPGRFSGRQFSNSRSEMNVSTLELGDSALYLCASSSTGDQPQHFGDGTRLSIL.

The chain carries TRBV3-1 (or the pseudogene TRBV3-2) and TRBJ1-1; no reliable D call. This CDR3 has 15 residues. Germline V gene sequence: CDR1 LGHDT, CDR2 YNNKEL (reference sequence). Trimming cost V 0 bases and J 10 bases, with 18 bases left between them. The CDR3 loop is CASSQDNQDWSGAFF. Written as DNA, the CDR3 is TGTGCCAGCAGCCAAGATAATCAGGATTGGAGTGGAGCTTTCTTT.

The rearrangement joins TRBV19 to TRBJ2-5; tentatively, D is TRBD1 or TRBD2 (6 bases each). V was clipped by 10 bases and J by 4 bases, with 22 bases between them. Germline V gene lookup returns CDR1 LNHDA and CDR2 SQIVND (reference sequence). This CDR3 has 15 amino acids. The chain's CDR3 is CATQGNGRGGETQYF. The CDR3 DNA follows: TGTGCCACTCAAGGGAACGGCAGGGGAGGAGAGACCCAGTACTTC. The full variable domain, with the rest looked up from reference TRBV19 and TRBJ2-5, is DGGITQSPKYLFRKEGQNVTLSCEQNLNHDAMYWYRQDPGQGLRLIYYSQIVNDFQKGDIAEGYSVSREKKESFPLTVTSAQKNPTAFYLCATQGNGRGGETQYFGPGTRLLVL.

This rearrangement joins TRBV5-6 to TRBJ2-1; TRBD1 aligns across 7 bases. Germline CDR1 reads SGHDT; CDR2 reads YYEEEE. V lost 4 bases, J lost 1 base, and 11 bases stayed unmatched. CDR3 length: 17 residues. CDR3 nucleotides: TGTGCCAGCAGCGTCAAGCCGGGACAGAGATCCTACAATGAGCAGTTCTTC. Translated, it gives CASSVKPGQRSYNEQFF.

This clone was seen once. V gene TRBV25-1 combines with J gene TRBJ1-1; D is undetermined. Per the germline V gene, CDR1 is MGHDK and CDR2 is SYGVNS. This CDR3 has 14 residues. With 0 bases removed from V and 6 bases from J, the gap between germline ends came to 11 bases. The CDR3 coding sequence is TGTGCCAGCAGTGAATATGGGATTAACTCTGAAGCTTTCTTT. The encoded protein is CASSEYGINSEAFF. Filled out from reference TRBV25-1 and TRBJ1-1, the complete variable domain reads EADIYQTPRYLVIGTGKKITLECSQTMGHDKMYWYQQDPGMELHLIHYSYGVNSTEKGDLSSESTVSRIRTEHFPLTLESARPSHTSQYLCASSEYGINSEAFFGQGTRLTVV.

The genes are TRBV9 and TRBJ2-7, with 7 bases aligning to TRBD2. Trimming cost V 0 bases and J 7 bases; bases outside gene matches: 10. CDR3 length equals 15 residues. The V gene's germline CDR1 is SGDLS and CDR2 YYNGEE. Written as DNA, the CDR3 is TGTGCCAGCAGCGTAGCCCTGGTCCCGCGGGGGGAGCAGTACTTC. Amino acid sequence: CASSVALVPRGEQYF.

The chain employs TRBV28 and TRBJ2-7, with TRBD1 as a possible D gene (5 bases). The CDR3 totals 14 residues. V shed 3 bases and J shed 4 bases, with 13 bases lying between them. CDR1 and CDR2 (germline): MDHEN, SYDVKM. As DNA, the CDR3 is TGTGCCAGCAGTTTTGAGGCAGGGTATTACGAGCAGTACTTC. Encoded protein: CASSFEAGYYEQYF.